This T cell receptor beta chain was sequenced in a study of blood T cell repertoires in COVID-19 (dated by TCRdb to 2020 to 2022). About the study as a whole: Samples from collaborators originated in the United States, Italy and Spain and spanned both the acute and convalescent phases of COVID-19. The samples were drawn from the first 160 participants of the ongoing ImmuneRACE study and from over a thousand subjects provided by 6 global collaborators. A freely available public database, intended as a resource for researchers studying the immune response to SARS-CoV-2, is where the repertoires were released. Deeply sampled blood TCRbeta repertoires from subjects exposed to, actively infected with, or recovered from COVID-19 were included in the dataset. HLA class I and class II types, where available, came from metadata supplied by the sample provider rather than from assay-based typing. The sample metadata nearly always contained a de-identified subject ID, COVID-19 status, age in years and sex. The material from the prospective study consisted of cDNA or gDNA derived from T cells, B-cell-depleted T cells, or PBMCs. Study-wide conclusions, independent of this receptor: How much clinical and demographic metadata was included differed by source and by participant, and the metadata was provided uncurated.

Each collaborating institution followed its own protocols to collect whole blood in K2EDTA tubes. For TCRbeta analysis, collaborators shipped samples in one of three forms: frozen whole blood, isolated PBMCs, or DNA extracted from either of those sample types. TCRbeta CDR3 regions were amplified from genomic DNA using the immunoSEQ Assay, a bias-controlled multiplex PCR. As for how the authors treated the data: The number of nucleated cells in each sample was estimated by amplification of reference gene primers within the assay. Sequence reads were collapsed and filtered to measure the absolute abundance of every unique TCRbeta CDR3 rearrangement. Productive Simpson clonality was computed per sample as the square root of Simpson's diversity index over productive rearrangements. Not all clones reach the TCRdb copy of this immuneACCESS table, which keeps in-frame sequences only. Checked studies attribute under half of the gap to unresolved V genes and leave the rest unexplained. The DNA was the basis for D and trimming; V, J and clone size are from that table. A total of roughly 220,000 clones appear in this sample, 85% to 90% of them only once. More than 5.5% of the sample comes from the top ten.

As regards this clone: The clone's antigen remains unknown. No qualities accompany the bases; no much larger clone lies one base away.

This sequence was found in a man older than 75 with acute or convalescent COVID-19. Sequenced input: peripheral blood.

The CDR3 is CATRQGANGGYTF. The nucleotide sequence is TGTGCCACCAGACAGGGGGCAAATGGTGGCTACACCTTC. In this chain, TRBV24-1 is recombined with TRBJ1-2, with 9 junctional bases fitting TRBD1. The CDR3 has 13 amino acids, counting the end cysteine and phenylalanine. The entry retains the CDR3 DNA only, 39 bases that are in frame from base 1. According to the germline V gene, CDR1 reads KGHDR and CDR2 reads SFDVKD. V is cut back by 7 bases and J by 7 bases, with 6 bases in the junction unmatched.